Sequencing of this T cell receptor (beta chain) was carried out in a study of CD8+CD57+ T cells in acquired aplastic anemia. Regarding the study as a whole: Patients did not significantly differ from controls in CD8+ Simpson's diversity. Roughly 31 CD8+ CDR3 sequences were shared between patients and controls.

CDR3 and TCR beta VDJ profiling relied on genomic DNA as the template. TCRdb called the reads again in MiXCR, with one record for every CDR3 protein. The repertoire has fewer than 200,000 distinct CDR3 sequences, over 70% of them found once; the top ten carry around 45%. Worth noting for this clonotype: Antigen unknown.

The length of the CDR3 is 14 residues. V was trimmed by 3 bases and J by 2 bases, leaving 10 bases between them. Germline CDR1 reads KGHSH; CDR2 reads LQKENI. CD8+CD57+ cell expansion, shown by flow cytometry, had occurred in the patients selected for sequencing. The study sampled blood from patients who had received no therapy. The sequence was collected from a human donor with aplastic anemia. Sample: sorted CD4+, CD8+, or CD8+CD57+ T cells (not recorded which) from PBMCs. V gene TRBV18 combines with J gene TRBJ2-5; D gene ambiguous. For the CDR3, the DNA is TGTGCCAGCTCACCGCTAGGTCGTCAAGAGACCCAGTACTTC. Amino acid sequence: CASSPLGRQETQYF.